The next 8 T cell receptor beta chains were all read from a single sample in a study of T cell repertoires in cytomegalovirus infection. Their antigen targets remain unknown. TCRdb recomputed calls from the reads with MiXCR, one row per CDR3 protein. The table lists some 940,000 distinct CDR3 sequences, around 32% of them singletons, with about 14% in the top ten. The sequenced sample was cultured CD8+ T cells from PBMCs, obtained from culture after CMV antigen stimulation. These receptors all stem from a human donor in good health (CMV status not recorded). Some clones in this sample may be carry-over from other donors' samples.

This clonotype was recorded at least ten times. The chain uses TRBV12-3 or TRBV12-4 and TRBJ1-5; D is unresolved. V shed 5 bases and J shed 0 bases, with 11 bases lying between them. The CDR3 length is 15 residues. CDR3 in amino acids: CASSTGGFSNQPQHF. CDR3 coding DNA: TGTGCCAGCAGTACCGGTGGGTTTAGCAATCAGCCCCAGCATTTT.

The genes are TRBV12-3 or TRBV12-4 and TRBJ1-2, with TRBD1 identical over 8 bases. The length of the CDR3 is 14 residues. V shed 6 bases, J shed 0 bases, and the junction held 3 bases outside the gene matches. CDR3 sequence: CASSQTGANYGYTF. The CDR3 DNA follows: TGTGCCAGCAGCCAGACAGGGGCTAACTATGGCTACACCTTC.

In its sample, this clonotype was seen many times. The V and J genes are TRBV7-8 and TRBJ1-6; no clear D. The CDR3 contains 13 residues. With 5 bases removed from V and 10 bases from J, the gap between germline ends came to 12 bases. From germline, CDR1 is SGHVS and CDR2 FQNEAQ. CDR3 in amino acids: CASSPNPRSPLHF. CDR3 nucleotide sequence: TGTGCCAGCAGCCCCAATCCCAGATCACCCCTCCACTTT.

The rearrangement uses TRBV25-1 and TRBJ2-5, with TRBD1 identical over 10 bases. After removal of 4 bases from V and 5 bases from J, the junction contained 7 bases not matched to a gene. This CDR3 is 15 amino acids long. CDR1 is MGHDK and CDR2 is SYGVNS in the germline V gene. CDR3 bases: TGTGCCAGCAGTGGCTCGACAGGGGGCTGGGAGACCCAGTACTTC. Translated, it gives CASSGSTGGWETQYF.

The rearrangement uses TRBV4-1 and TRBJ2-2; TRBD1 agrees at 10 bases. The CDR3 has 15 amino acids. V gave up 3 bases and J gave up 6 bases; unmatched junction bases: 4. Germline CDR1 MGHRA, CDR2 YSYEKL. The CDR3 sequence: CASSHLGQGAGELFF. The CDR3 DNA follows: TGCGCCAGCAGCCATCTCGGACAGGGGGCCGGGGAGCTGTTTTTT.

V is TRBV6-5 and J is TRBJ1-2; D might be TRBD1 (5 bases). V dropped 5 bases and J dropped 7 bases, with 26 bases sitting between them. CDR1 and CDR2 from the germline V gene are MNHEY and SVGAGI. CDR3 length: 17 amino acids. The CDR3 loop reads CASSQGQGPLLRSGYTF. The CDR3 nucleotides read TGTGCCAGCAGTCAAGGGCAGGGCCCTCTCCTCAGATCTGGCTACACCTTC.

This clonotype has a count of ten or more. The chain is built from TRBV6-2 or TRBV6-3 and TRBJ2-7; D gene ambiguous. This CDR3 has 13 residues. The ends were cut back, 7 bases at V and 2 bases at J, with 12 bases in the middle. CDR1 MNHEY and CDR2 SVGEGT come from the germline V gene. This CDR3 reads CASKFVGTYEQYV. CDR3 sequence (DNA): TGTGCCAGCAAGTTTGTGGGGACCTACGAGCAGTACGTC.

The chain uses TRBV27 and TRBJ1-1; TRBD1 might be the D (5 bases). The CDR3 consists of 14 residues. Trimming removed 0 bases from V and 4 bases from J, with 9 bases in between. From germline, CDR1 is MNHEY and CDR2 SMNVEV (reference sequence). The CDR3 protein is CASSLSGVATEAFF. CDR3 coding DNA: TGTGCCAGCAGTTTATCGGGGGTAGCCACTGAAGCTTTCTTT.